Listed below are T cell receptor beta chains from one sample, sequenced in a study of PD-L1 blockade in urothelial cancer. Sequencing was performed with immunoSEQ multiplex PCR; in TCRdb, only in-frame clones are kept and a portion is missing. The sample lists 29,000 or so clones; over 60% were seen once. Specimen: PBMCs, collected around atezolizumab (anti-PD-L1) treatment. All receptors derive from a man aged 70-80 years with urothelial cancer. Each CDR3 is given with its conserved first and last residue. The D gene is left open where the match is weak. Only part of the rows carry a size: once, few, many, or a class if the clone is expanded.

clone_size d_call j_call v_call cdr3_aa cdr3_nt
NA NA TRBJ1-3 TRBV6-5 CASSWGRLSGNTIYF TGTGCCAGCAGTTGGGGCAGACTGTCTGGAAACACCATATATTTT
few NA TRBJ2-7 TRBV7-9 CATSQGAHYEQYF TGTGCCACTTCACAGGGTGCCCACTACGAGCAGTACTTC
NA TRBD2 TRBJ2-3 TRBV2 CASSEAGGRATDTQYF TGTGCCAGCAGTGAAGCTGGCGGGAGGGCCACAGATACGCAGTATTTT
few TRBD2 TRBJ2-7 TRBV6-1 CASSEFATSGSGEQYF TGTGCCAGCAGTGAATTCGCGACTAGCGGGAGCGGCGAGCAGTACTTC
NA TRBD2 TRBJ2-1 TRBV2 CASELAGNNEQFF TGTGCCAGCGAACTAGCGGGCAACAATGAGCAGTTCTTC
NA TRBD1 TRBJ2-5 TRBV5-1 CASSGGQATIQETQYF TGCGCCAGCAGCGGGGGACAGGCGACGATACAAGAGACCCAGTACTTC
NA NA TRBJ2-7 TRBV6-5 CASSYSETEVYEQYF TGTGCCAGCAGTTACTCGGAGACCGAAGTCTACGAGCAGTACTTC
few NA TRBJ1-5 TRBV19 CASLSRGGRGMGNQPQHF TGTGCCAGCCTGAGTCGAGGGGGAAGGGGTATGGGCAATCAGCCCCAGCATTTT
NA NA TRBJ2-7 TRBV21-1 CASSKEGQGCREQYF TGTGCCAGCAGCAAGGAGGGACAGGGGTGTAGGGAGCAGTACTTC
NA TRBD1 TRBJ1-1 TRBV27 CASSRSLTGGNTEAFF TGTGCCAGCAGCCGAAGCCTGACAGGGGGCAACACTGAAGCTTTCTTT
NA NA TRBJ2-3 TRBV4-2 CASSLRSTDTQYF TGTGCCAGCAGCCTCCGGAGCACAGATACGCAGTATTTT
NA TRBD2 TRBJ2-1 TRBV6-5 CASRRTSLTYNEQFF TGTGCCAGCAGAAGGACTAGTTTGACCTACAATGAGCAGTTCTTC
NA TRBD2 TRBJ2-3 TRBV4-1 CASSHPPRGVRADTQYF TGCGCCAGCAGCCATCCTCCACGGGGGGTGCGCGCAGATACGCAGTATTTT
few NA TRBJ2-5 TRBV20-1 CSATSWETQYF TGCAGTGCAACTAGCTGGGAGACCCAGTACTTC
NA TRBD2 TRBJ2-7 TRBV7-9 CASTELSGRGPVQQYF TGTGCCAGCACCGAACTTAGCGGGAGGGGCCCCGTACAGCAGTACTTC
NA TRBD1 TRBJ1-2 TRBV27 CASSLSGTGGRGYTF TGTGCCAGCAGTTTATCAGGGACAGGGGGTAGGGGCTACACCTTC
few TRBD1 TRBJ1-2 TRBV11-3 CASSLRQGVATNYGYTF TGTGCCAGCAGCTTGAGACAGGGGGTGGCTACTAACTATGGCTACACCTTC
NA NA TRBJ2-7 TRBV5-1 CASSLEQPAREQYF TGCGCCAGCAGCTTGGAACAGCCAGCCAGGGAGCAGTACTTC
NA NA TRBJ1-1 TRBV7-4 CARKRQERDTEAFF TGTGCCAGGAAGAGACAGGAACGCGACACTGAAGCTTTCTTT
few TRBD1 TRBJ2-3 TRBV5-1 CASSLQGASTDTQYF TGCGCCAGCAGCTTACAGGGGGCAAGCACAGATACGCAGTATTTT
NA TRBD2 TRBJ2-1 TRBV11-2 CASSPSGVYNEQFF TGTGCCAGCAGCCCTAGCGGGGTATACAATGAGCAGTTCTTC
NA TRBD1 TRBJ2-1 TRBV7-6 CASSLNAGGEQFF TGTGCCAGCAGCTTAAACGCAGGGGGCGAGCAGTTCTTC
NA NA TRBJ1-6 TRBV25-1 CASSWQALDSPLHF TGTGCCAGCAGTTGGCAGGCCTTGGATTCACCCCTCCACTTT
few NA TRBJ2-5 TRBV7-2 CASSLVAFSETQYF TGTGCCAGCAGCTTGGTAGCCTTTTCGGAGACCCAGTACTTC
NA NA TRBJ2-7 TRBV19 CARRGQGGSYEQYF TGTGCCAGACGAGGACAAGGGGGCTCCTACGAGCAGTACTTC
NA NA TRBJ2-1 TRBV27 CASSLEGLTTNEQFF TGTGCCAGCAGTTTAGAGGGACTCACCACCAATGAGCAGTTCTTC
NA NA TRBJ2-1 TRBV11-2 CASSLPGFSSYNEQFF TGTGCCAGCAGCTTACCGGGTTTTAGCTCCTACAATGAGCAGTTCTTC
few NA TRBJ1-2 TRBV5-6 CASSSERWGRRSYTF TGTGCCAGCAGCTCGGAACGGTGGGGGCGGCGGAGCTACACCTTC
NA NA TRBJ1-3 TRBV9 CASSVAAGGYSGNTIYF TGTGCCAGCAGCGTAGCGGCCGGAGGATACTCTGGAAACACCATATATTTT
NA TRBD1 TRBJ2-7 TRBV5-1 CASSLGTGGVEQYF TGCGCCAGCAGCTTGGGGACAGGGGGAGTCGAGCAGTACTTC
NA NA TRBJ2-2 TRBV9 CASSGLTGELFF TGTGCCAGCAGCGGACTCACCGGGGAGCTGTTTTTT
NA NA TRBJ2-1 TRBV7-9 CASSQPPGDSYNEQFF TGTGCCAGCAGCCAGCCTCCAGGGGACTCCTACAATGAGCAGTTCTTC
few TRBD1 TRBJ2-7 TRBV30 CAWSTLGQALEQYF TGTGCCTGGAGTACCTTGGGACAGGCCCTCGAGCAGTACTTC
NA NA TRBJ2-1 TRBV28 CASSPRIGTLDRYNEQFF TGTGCCAGCAGTCCCCGAATCGGGACTCTCGACCGTTACAATGAGCAGTTCTTC
NA TRBD1 TRBJ1-1 TRBV18 CASSPDSGGLTEAFF TGTGCCAGCTCACCAGATTCAGGGGGGCTCACTGAAGCTTTCTTT
NA NA TRBJ2-5 TRBV6-5 CASSYGQDQETQYF TGTGCCAGCAGTTACGGCCAGGACCAAGAGACCCAGTACTTC
NA TRBD1 TRBJ1-2 TRBV6-5 CASSLQGAWGYTF TGTGCCAGCAGTTTGCAGGGGGCGTGGGGCTACACCTTC
once NA TRBJ1-1 TRBV9 CASSEGLTNTEAFF TGTGCCAGCAGCGAGGGACTCACGAACACTGAAGCTTTCTTT
NA TRBD1 TRBJ2-1 TRBV5-4 CASSLRGMGTGANEQFF TGTGCCAGCAGCTTGAGGGGAATGGGGACAGGGGCCAATGAGCAGTTCTTC
NA NA TRBJ1-3 TRBV6-1 CASSEGPLGYTIYF TGTGCCAGCAGTGAAGGGCCGCTGGGCTACACCATATATTTT
NA NA TRBJ1-1 TRBV7-2 CASSPQAGVAFF TGTGCCAGCAGCCCCCAAGCCGGGGTGGCTTTCTTT